This entry lists 21 T cell receptor beta chains sequenced from one sample in a study of CD4 T cells in relation to SARS-CoV-2 and coronaviruses. Unexposed donor CD4+ T cells date from about 2011-2018, before the COVID-19 pandemic. Repertoires were generated with immunoSEQ multiplex PCR, while TCRdb's copy carries only in-frame clones and drops some. The sample lists some 69,000 clones, approximately 94% seen once, with around 0.13% in the top ten. Sequencing used naive CD4+ T cells from PBMCs. Documented subset: naive CD4+ T cells isolated by negative enrichment. Source of these receptors: a human donor in good health.

This clone was detected once. The CDR3 sequence: CASSTGTIAFF. The CDR3, as DNA: TGTGCCAGCAGTACCGGGACAATCGCTTTCTTT. The chain uses TRBV28 and TRBJ1-1, with TRBD1 as a possible D gene (6 bases). The CDR3 has 11 amino acids. V was cut by 5 bases and J by 11 bases, with 12 bases left in between. CDR1 MDHEN and CDR2 SYDVKM come from the germline V gene.

The CDR3 loop reads CASSPSRTFADTQYF. The CDR3, as DNA: TGTGCCAGCAGCCCGTCCAGGACTTTCGCAGATACGCAGTATTTT. The rearrangement uses TRBV5-6 and TRBJ2-3; maybe TRBD2 (5 bases). V was cut by 4 bases and J by 4 bases, with 16 bases left in between. The CDR3 consists of 15 residues. Germline lookup yields CDR1 SGHDT and CDR2 YYEEEE.

The chain uses TRBV19 and TRBJ2-7; 8 nucleotides line up with TRBD2. The CDR3 length is 14 residues. After removal of 3 bases from V and 3 bases from J, the junction contained 4 bases not matched to a gene. Per the germline V gene, CDR1 is LNHDA and CDR2 is SQIVND (reference sequence). CDR3 in DNA: TGTGCCAGTAGTATGGAGCGGGGGCTCTACGAGCAGTACTTC. Its protein product is CASSMERGLYEQYF.

The chain joins TRBV6-6 to TRBJ2-1; 7 nucleotides match TRBD2. The CDR3 sequence is 13 residues long. V was pared by 8 bases and J by 4 bases, with 5 bases of the junction left unmatched. Germline CDR1 and CDR2: MNHNY and SVGAGI (reference sequence). CDR3 protein: CASVGGSYNEQFF. For the CDR3, the DNA is TGTGCCAGCGTAGGCGGGAGTTACAATGAGCAGTTCTTC.

This sequence joins TRBV18 and TRBJ2-6; 9 bases map to TRBD1. Germline CDR1 KGHSH, CDR2 LQKENI. V shed 3 bases and J 3 bases; nucleotides not matched to a gene: 9. This CDR3 is built from 18 residues. The CDR3 protein is CASSPPGQGIGGANVLTF. In DNA, the CDR3 is TGTGCCAGCTCACCGCCGGGACAGGGAATAGGTGGGGCCAACGTCCTGACTTTC.

The genes are TRBV5-1 and TRBJ1-1; possibly TRBD1 for D (5 bases). Germline CDR1 and CDR2: SGHRS and YFSETQ. The CDR3 runs 15 residues. V lost 0 bases and J lost 3, with 12 bases in between. For the CDR3, the DNA is TGCGCCAGCAGCTTGGCCGCAGGGTTGGACACTGAAGCTTTCTTT. It specifies CASSLAAGLDTEAFF.

V usage is TRBV19 and J usage is TRBJ2-1; 13 bases agree with TRBD2. Germline lookup yields CDR1 LNHDA and CDR2 SQIVND (reference sequence). This CDR3 is 15 amino acids long. The J segment lost 8 bases and the V segment lost 4 bases, leaving 5 bases of the junction unmatched. CDR3 sequence reads: CASSTRTSGRDEQFF. CDR3 sequence (DNA): TGTGCCAGTAGTACCCGGACTAGCGGGAGAGATGAGCAGTTCTTC.

This chain's CDR3 is CASSPGTVLRQYF. Here the CDR3 DNA reads TGTGCCAGCAGCCCCGGGACAGTCCTCCGGCAGTACTTC. The chain carries TRBV27 and TRBJ2-7; TRBD1 matches at 7 bases. The CDR3 sequence is 13 residues long. Germline loops: CDR1 MNHEY, CDR2 SMNVEV (reference sequence). V lost 6 bases and J lost 9; bases outside the gene matches: 11.

This rearrangement joins TRBV5-1 to TRBJ1-3, with D unresolved. The germline CDR1 and CDR2 sequences are SGHRS and YFSETQ. This CDR3 comprises 16 residues. V was pared by 0 bases and J by 0 bases, with 10 bases between. CDR3 residues: CASSLAGEASGNTIYF. CDR3 nucleotides: TGCGCCAGCAGCTTGGCCGGGGAGGCCTCTGGAAACACCATATATTTT.

The V call is TRBV13, the J call TRBJ1-6; D may be TRBD1 (5 bases). Germline CDR1 is PRHDT and CDR2 is FYEKMQ (reference sequence). V lost 4 bases, J lost 7 bases, and 14 bases lay in between. The CDR3 length is 15 residues. CDR3 nucleotides: TGTGCCAGCAGCTCTCGGGCAGGGAGCAATTCACCCCTCCACTTT. Protein product: CASSSRAGSNSPLHF.

The chain employs TRBV20-1 and TRBJ2-2, with 7 positions matching TRBD2. The CDR3 covers 15 residues. The trim removed 3 bases at V and 0 bases at J, leaving 4 bases unmatched. CDR1 DFQATT and CDR2 SNEGSKA come from the germline V gene (reference sequence). The chain's CDR3 is CSASDSGANTGELFF. The CDR3 DNA reads TGCAGTGCTAGTGACAGCGGGGCGAACACCGGGGAGCTGTTTTTT.

The chain has TRBV20-1 and TRBJ2-1; D remains unclear. Per germline, CDR1 DFQATT and CDR2 SNEGSKA (reference sequence). The CDR3 has 15 residues. V lost 3 bases and J lost 0, with 12 bases in between. CDR3 DNA sequence: TGCAGTGCTAGTGCGTGGGCCTACTCCTACAATGAGCAGTTCTTC. Its translation is CSASAWAYSYNEQFF.

The gene calls are TRBV20-1 and TRBJ2-7; D may be TRBD1 or TRBD2 (5 bases each). CDR3 length: 13 amino acids. The germline gives CDR1 DFQATT, CDR2 SNEGSKA (reference sequence). Trimming removed 3 bases from V and 1 base from J, with 10 bases in between. The CDR3 DNA follows: TGCAGTGCTAGTTGGGGGAGTTCCTACGAGCAGTACTTC. Encoded protein: CSASWGSSYEQYF.

This chain uses TRBV6-5 with TRBJ2-4, with 7 bases identical to TRBD1. The trim removed 4 bases at V and 2 bases at J, leaving 2 bases unmatched. The CDR3 contains 14 residues. CDR1 is MNHEY and CDR2 is SVGAGI in the germline V gene. Here the CDR3 DNA reads TGTGCCAGCAGTTCGGGACAGTCCAAAAACATTCAGTACTTC. Protein sequence: CASSSGQSKNIQYF.

This clone was recorded only once. The gene calls are TRBV18 and TRBJ2-1; the match to TRBD2 covers 7 bases. Germline loops: CDR1 KGHSH, CDR2 LQKENI. With V trimmed by 0 bases and J by 8 bases, 10 bases remained unmatched. This CDR3 has 16 amino acids. CDR3 bases: TGTGCCAGCTCACCACCGGGTGTACTAGCGATACATGAGCAGTTCTTC. This encodes CASSPPGVLAIHEQFF.

The rearrangement uses TRBV15 and TRBJ1-1; 8 bases line up with TRBD1. Germline CDR1 LNHNV, CDR2 YYDKDF (reference sequence). The CDR3 runs to 15 residues. The junction had 4 bases not matched to a gene; V was cut back by 3 bases and J by 1 base. The CDR3 loop reads CATSSDRGPNTEAFF. Here the CDR3 DNA reads TGTGCCACCAGCAGTGACAGGGGACCGAACACTGAAGCTTTCTTT.

This chain connects TRBV18 to TRBJ2-1; possible D gene TRBD1, 6 bases. V was cut by 1 base and J by 7 bases, with 17 bases left in between. The CDR3 is 16 residues long. Germline V gives CDR1 KGHSH, CDR2 LQKENI. The CDR3 spells CASSPQRQGLANEQFF. In nucleotides, the CDR3 is TGTGCCAGCTCACCACAGCGTCAGGGGTTGGCTAATGAGCAGTTCTTC.

The genes are TRBV18 and TRBJ2-7; 7 nucleotides align to TRBD1. The CDR3 runs 13 residues. V was pared by 6 bases and J by 7 bases, with 9 bases of the junction left unmatched. The germline CDR1 and CDR2 sequences are KGHSH and LQKENI. The CDR3 protein is CASSIGTAREQYF. CDR3 coding DNA: TGTGCCAGCTCCATAGGGACAGCGCGGGAGCAGTACTTC.

The V and J genes are TRBV5-8 and TRBJ1-1, with 7 nucleotides matching TRBD1. CDR3 length: 15 amino acids. CDR1 and CDR2 (germline): SGHTS, YDEGEE. With 4 bases clipped from V and 1 base from J, the junction kept 7 bases outside the gene matches. CDR3 sequence: CASSLAWTGNTEAFF. The CDR3 bases are TGTGCCAGCAGCCTTGCTTGGACAGGGAACACTGAAGCTTTCTTT.

V gene TRBV2 combines with J gene TRBJ1-5, with D unresolved. Germline V gene data show CDR1 as SNHLY and CDR2 as FYNNEI. The CDR3 has 12 amino acids. The germline V and J ends were trimmed by 6 bases and 3 bases, with 6 bases remaining between them. The CDR3 DNA is TGTGCCAGCAGCCGTTTCAATCAGCCCCAGCATTTT. Protein sequence: CASSRFNQPQHF.

The rearrangement uses TRBV21-1 and TRBJ2-5; the table gives TRBD2 as D, unverified against the DNA. TRBV21-1 is assigned pseudogene status. The CDR3 has 20 residues. The chain's CDR3 is CASSNKGSGGTMGLQETQYF. CDR3 coding DNA: TGTGCCAGCAGCAATAAGGGGTCGGGAGGGACCATGGGTCTCCAAGAGACCCAGTACTTC.